Each of the 14 T cell receptor beta chains below was sequenced from the same sample in a study of blood T cell repertoires in COVID-19. Only in-frame clones appear in the TCRdb table, and some are missing; sequencing was by immunoSEQ multiplex PCR. The sample holds roughly 160,000 clones, approximately 86% seen once. Sequencing used PBMCs or T cells enriched from blood (not recorded which). The receptors come from a man between 60 and 75 years old who had recovered from COVID-19.

This rearrangement joins TRBV7-2 to TRBJ2-3; possible D gene TRBD2, 7 bases. V was trimmed by 1 base and J by 1 base, leaving 12 bases between them. The CDR3 spans 16 residues. From germline, CDR1 is SGHTA and CDR2 FQGNSA. CDR3 sequence: CASSLVPGGGTDTQYF. The DNA for the CDR3 is TGTGCCAGCAGCTTAGTTCCGGGGGGCGGCACAGATACGCAGTATTTT. Variable domain in full (rest from reference TRBV7-2 and TRBJ2-3): GAGVSQSPSNKVTEKGKDVELRCDPISGHTALYWYRQSLGQGLEFLIYFQGNSAPDKSGLPSDRFSAERTGGSVSTLTIQRTQQEDSAVYLCASSLVPGGGTDTQYFGPGTRLTVL.

This clone was detected only once. The chain is built from TRBV27 and TRBJ2-7; a possible D gene is TRBD1 (5 bases). There are 14 residues in the CDR3. Germline CDR1 and CDR2: MNHEY and SMNVEV (reference sequence). V was shortened by 0 bases and J by 2 bases, with 8 bases between the two germline ends. The CDR3 DNA sequence: TGTGCCAGCAGTTTATCGGCAGGGCCCTACGAGCAGTACTTC. Its translation: CASSLSAGPYEQYF.

This sequence joins TRBV5-1 and TRBJ2-2, with D possibly TRBD2 on 6 matching bases. Trimming shortened V by 7 bases and J by 4 bases, and 11 bases separated the two germline ends. There are 13 residues in the CDR3. Germline values: CDR1 SGHRS, CDR2 YFSETQ. CDR3 DNA: TGCGCCAGCGGGACTTATGGCACCGGGGAGCTGTTTTTT. Translating it yields CASGTYGTGELFF.

This chain links TRBV6-5 with TRBJ2-3; D may be TRBD2 (5 bases). V was trimmed by 10 bases and J by 5 bases, leaving 19 bases between them. Per germline, CDR1 MNHEY and CDR2 SVGAGI. CDR3 length: 14 amino acids. The CDR3 DNA is TGTGCCACCCTGAGGGCAGCATGGAGAGATACGCAGTATTTT. The encoded protein is CATLRAAWRDTQYF.

Only one count was recorded for this clone. The CDR3, as DNA: TGCAGCGTCCTTCCTTTTAACAGGGGGCTGGAGACCCAGTACTTC. As protein: CSVLPFNRGLETQYF. The V gene is TRBV29-1, the J gene TRBJ2-5, with TRBD1 matching 9 bases. Per germline, CDR1 SQVTM and CDR2 ANQGSEA. The CDR3 length is 15 residues. V shed 6 bases and J 5 bases; nucleotides not matched to a gene: 13.

In this sample, this clone turned up once. The chain has TRBV4-2 and TRBJ1-1; perhaps TRBD1 as D (5 bases). This CDR3 comprises 16 residues. V lost 0 bases, J lost 1 base, and 12 bases lay in between. CDR1 LGHNA and CDR2 YNFKEQ come from the germline V gene. This chain's CDR3 is CASSQDVGQENTEAFF. CDR3 DNA: TGTGCCAGCAGCCAAGATGTCGGACAAGAGAACACTGAAGCTTTCTTT.

The gene calls are TRBV5-1 and TRBJ1-4, with D possibly matching TRBD1 (6 bases). Trimming removed 5 bases at V and 2 bases at J, with 13 bases between. The CDR3 runs to 15 residues. Germline V CDR1 and CDR2: SGHRS, YFSETQ. The CDR3 DNA reads TGCGCCAGCAGATCCGGGAGGGGGACTAATGAAAAACTGTTTTTT. Translated, it gives CASRSGRGTNEKLFF.

The V gene is TRBV19, the J gene TRBJ2-4; TRBD2 matches 7 bases. This CDR3 spans 17 amino acids. The V gene's germline CDR1 is LNHDA and CDR2 SQIVND (reference sequence). V shed 4 bases, J shed 2 bases, and the junction held 11 bases outside the gene matches. DNA for the CDR3: TGTGCCAGTAGTAGCCTTGGAGCGGGATCTACCAAAAACATTCAGTACTTC. Translating gives CASSSLGAGSTKNIQYF.

The chain has TRBV5-1 and TRBJ2-7; 7 bases align to TRBD1. The CDR3 loop spans 15 amino acids. V trimming: 3 bases; J trimming: 0 bases; junction bases outside the gene matches: 6. CDR1 and CDR2 from the germline V gene are SGHRS and YFSETQ. CDR3 coding DNA: TGCGCCAGCAGCTCCGGGACAGACTACTCCTACGAGCAGTACTTC. Translated, it gives CASSSGTDYSYEQYF.

The J gene is TRBJ1-6, the V gene TRBV28; 7 bases are a match to TRBD1. With V trimmed by 6 bases and J by 10 bases, 12 bases remained unmatched. CDR1 MDHEN and CDR2 SYDVKM come from the germline V gene. The CDR3 runs to 15 residues. CDR3 sequence (DNA): TGTGCCAGCAGCCTCTCTGGACAGGCGGGGTCACCCCTCCACTTT. Its translation is CASSLSGQAGSPLHF.

The chain uses TRBV29-1 and TRBJ2-7; 10 bases align to TRBD2. The CDR3 has 15 residues. J lost 3 bases, V lost 8 bases, and 13 bases had no gene match. Germline lookup yields CDR1 SQVTM and CDR2 ANQGSEA. The CDR3 sequence is CSTREAGGPSYEQYF. The CDR3 DNA reads TGCAGCACGAGGGAAGCGGGAGGGCCGAGCTACGAGCAGTACTTC.

The chain links TRBV3-1 (or the pseudogene TRBV3-2) to TRBJ1-5; TRBD1 might be the D (5 bases). V was cut by 4 bases and J by 11 bases, with 15 bases left in between. Germline V CDR1 and CDR2: LGHDT, YNNKEL (reference sequence). The CDR3 loop spans 13 amino acids. CDR3 sequence: CASSPGQGRSQHF. In DNA, the CDR3 is TGTGCCAGCAGCCCCGGGCAGGGCAGGTCCCAGCATTTT.

This chain links TRBV19 with TRBJ2-2; D is unresolved. Germline CDR1 and CDR2: LNHDA and SQIVND (reference sequence). Trimming removed 7 bases at V and 5 bases at J, with 11 bases between. The CDR3 extends over 13 amino acids. In DNA, the CDR3 is TGTGCCAGTACCAAAAGAGTGACCGGGGAGCTGTTTTTT. Residues: CASTKRVTGELFF.

The genes are TRBV5-1 and TRBJ2-1, with D perhaps TRBD1 (6 bases). Trimming took 4 bases from V and 4 from J, leaving 18 bases between them. Per the germline V gene, CDR1 is SGHRS and CDR2 is YFSETQ. The CDR3 totals 16 residues. CDR3 in amino acids: CASSPVAAGTYNEQFF. In nucleotides, the CDR3 is TGCGCCAGCAGCCCGGTGGCGGCAGGGACATACAATGAGCAGTTCTTC.